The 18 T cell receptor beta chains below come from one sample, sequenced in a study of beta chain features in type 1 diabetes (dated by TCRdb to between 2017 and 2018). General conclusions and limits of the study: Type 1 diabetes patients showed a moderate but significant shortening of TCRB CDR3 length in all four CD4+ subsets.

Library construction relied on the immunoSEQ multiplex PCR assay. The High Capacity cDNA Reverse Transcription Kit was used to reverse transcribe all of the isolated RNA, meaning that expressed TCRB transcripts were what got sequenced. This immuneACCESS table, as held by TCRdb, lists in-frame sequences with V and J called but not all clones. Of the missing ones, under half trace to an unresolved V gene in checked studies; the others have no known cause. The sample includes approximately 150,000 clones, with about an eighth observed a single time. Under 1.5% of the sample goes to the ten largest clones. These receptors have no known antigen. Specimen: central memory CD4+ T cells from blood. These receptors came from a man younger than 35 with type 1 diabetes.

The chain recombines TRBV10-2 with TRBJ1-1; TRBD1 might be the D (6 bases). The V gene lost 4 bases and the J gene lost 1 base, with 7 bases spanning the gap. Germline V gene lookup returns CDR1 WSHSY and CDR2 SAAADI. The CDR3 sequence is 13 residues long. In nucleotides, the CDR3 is TGCGCCAGCAGTGGACAGGCGAACACTGAAGCTTTCTTT. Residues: CASSGQANTEAFF.

The CDR3 is CASSPQQGIYEKLFF. The CDR3 DNA follows: TGTGCCAGCTCACCACAACAGGGGATTTATGAAAAACTGTTTTTT. The chain carries TRBV18 and TRBJ1-4, with 7 bases lining up with TRBD1. Germline V CDR1 and CDR2: KGHSH, LQKENI. The CDR3 has 15 residues. Trimming cost V 1 base and J 6 bases; bases outside gene matches: 5.

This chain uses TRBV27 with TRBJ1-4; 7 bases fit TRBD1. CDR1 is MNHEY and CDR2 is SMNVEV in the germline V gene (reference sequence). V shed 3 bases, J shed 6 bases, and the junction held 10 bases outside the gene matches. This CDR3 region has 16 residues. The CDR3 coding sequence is TGTGCCAGCAGTTTTCACCGAGGGCAGGGGGATGAAAAACTGTTTTTT. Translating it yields CASSFHRGQGDEKLFF.

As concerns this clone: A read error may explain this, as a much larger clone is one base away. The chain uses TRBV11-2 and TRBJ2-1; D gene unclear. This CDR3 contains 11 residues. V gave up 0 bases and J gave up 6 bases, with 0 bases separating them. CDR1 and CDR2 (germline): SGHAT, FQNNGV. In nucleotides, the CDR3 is TGTGCCAGCAGCTTAGACAATGAGCAGTTCTTC. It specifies CASSLDNEQFF.

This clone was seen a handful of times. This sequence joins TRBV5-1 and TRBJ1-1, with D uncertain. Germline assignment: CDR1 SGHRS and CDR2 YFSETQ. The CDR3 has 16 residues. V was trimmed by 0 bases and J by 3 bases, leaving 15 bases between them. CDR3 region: CASSLAGRQWDTEAFF. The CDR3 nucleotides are TGCGCCAGCAGCTTGGCCGGGAGGCAGTGGGACACTGAAGCTTTCTTT. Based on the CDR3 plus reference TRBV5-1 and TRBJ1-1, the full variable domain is KAGVTQTPRYLIKTRGQQVTLSCSPISGHRSVSWYQQTPGQGLQFLFEYFSETQRNKGNFPGRFSGRQFSNSRSEMNVSTLELGDSALYLCASSLAGRQWDTEAFFGQGTRLTVV.

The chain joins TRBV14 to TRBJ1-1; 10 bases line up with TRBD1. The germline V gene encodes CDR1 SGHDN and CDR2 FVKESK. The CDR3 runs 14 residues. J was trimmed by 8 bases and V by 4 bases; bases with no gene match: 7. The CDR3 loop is CASSPADRGAEAFF. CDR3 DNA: TGTGCCAGCAGCCCAGCGGACAGGGGGGCCGAAGCTTTCTTT.

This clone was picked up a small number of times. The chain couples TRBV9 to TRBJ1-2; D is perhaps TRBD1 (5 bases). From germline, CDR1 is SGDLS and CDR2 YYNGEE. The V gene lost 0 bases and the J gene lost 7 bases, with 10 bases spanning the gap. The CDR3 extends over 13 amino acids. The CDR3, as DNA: TGTGCCAGCAGCGTAGGAGCAGGGCCTGGCTACACCTTC. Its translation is CASSVGAGPGYTF.

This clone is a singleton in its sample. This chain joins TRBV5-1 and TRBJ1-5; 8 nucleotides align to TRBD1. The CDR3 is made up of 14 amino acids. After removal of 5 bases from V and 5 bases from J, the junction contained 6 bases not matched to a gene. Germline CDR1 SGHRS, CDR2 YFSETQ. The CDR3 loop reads CASSSGQGDQPQHF. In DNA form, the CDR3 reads TGCGCCAGCAGTTCCGGACAGGGCGATCAGCCCCAGCATTTT.

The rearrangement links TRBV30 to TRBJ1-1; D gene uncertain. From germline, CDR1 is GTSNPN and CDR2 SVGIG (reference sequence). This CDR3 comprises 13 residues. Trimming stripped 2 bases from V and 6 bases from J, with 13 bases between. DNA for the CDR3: TGTGCCTGGAGTAGACGGTCGGCGGCTGAAGCTTTCTTT. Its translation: CAWSRRSAAEAFF.

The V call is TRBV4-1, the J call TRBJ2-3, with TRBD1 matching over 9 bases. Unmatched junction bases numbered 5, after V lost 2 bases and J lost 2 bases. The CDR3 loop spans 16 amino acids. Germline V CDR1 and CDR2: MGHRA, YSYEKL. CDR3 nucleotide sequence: TGCGCCAGCAGCCAACCGGGACAGGGCAACACAGATACGCAGTATTTT. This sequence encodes CASSQPGQGNTDTQYF.

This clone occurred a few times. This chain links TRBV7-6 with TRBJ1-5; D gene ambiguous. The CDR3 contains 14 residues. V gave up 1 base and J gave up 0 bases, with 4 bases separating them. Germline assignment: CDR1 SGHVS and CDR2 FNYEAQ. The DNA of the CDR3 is TGTGCCAGCAGCTTAGAGGGTAGCAATCAGCCCCAGCATTTT. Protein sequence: CASSLEGSNQPQHF.

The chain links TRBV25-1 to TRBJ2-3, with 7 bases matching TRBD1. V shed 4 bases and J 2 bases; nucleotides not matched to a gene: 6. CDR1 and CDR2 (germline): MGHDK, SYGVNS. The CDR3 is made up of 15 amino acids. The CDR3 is CASSARDRDTDTQYF. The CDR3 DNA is TGTGCCAGCAGTGCCCGGGACAGAGACACAGATACGCAGTATTTT.

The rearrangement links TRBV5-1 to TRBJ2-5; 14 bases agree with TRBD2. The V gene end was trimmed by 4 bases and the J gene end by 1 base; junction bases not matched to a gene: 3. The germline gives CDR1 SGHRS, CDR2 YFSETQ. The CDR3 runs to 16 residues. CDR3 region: CASSPGLAGVQETQYF. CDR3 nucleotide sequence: TGCGCCAGCAGCCCGGGACTAGCGGGGGTCCAAGAGACCCAGTACTTC.

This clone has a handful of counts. The CDR3 nucleotides read TGTGCCTGGAATGGGCTGGGGAACACTGAAGCTTTCTTT. Residues: CAWNGLGNTEAFF. J is TRBJ1-1 and V is TRBV30; no clear D. V shed 4 bases and J shed 1 base, with 10 bases lying between them. CDR1 is GTSNPN and CDR2 is SVGIG in the germline V gene (reference sequence). CDR3 length: 13 residues.

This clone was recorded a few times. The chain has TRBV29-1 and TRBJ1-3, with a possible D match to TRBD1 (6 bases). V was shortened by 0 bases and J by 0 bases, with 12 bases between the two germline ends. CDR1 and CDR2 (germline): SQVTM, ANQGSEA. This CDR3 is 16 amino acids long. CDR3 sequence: CSVEDRRGDSGNTIYF. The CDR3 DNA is TGCAGCGTTGAAGATCGCAGGGGCGACTCTGGAAACACCATATATTTT.

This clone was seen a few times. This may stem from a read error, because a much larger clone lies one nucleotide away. The CDR3 is CASSQDPWTEAFF. The CDR3 DNA is TGTGCCAGCAGCCAAGATCCCTGGACTGAAGCTTTCTTT. The chain combines TRBV4-2 with TRBJ1-1; D unclear. Trimming pared 0 bases from V and 5 bases from J, leaving 7 bases between. The germline V gene has CDR1 LGHNA and CDR2 YNFKEQ. This CDR3 spans 13 amino acids.

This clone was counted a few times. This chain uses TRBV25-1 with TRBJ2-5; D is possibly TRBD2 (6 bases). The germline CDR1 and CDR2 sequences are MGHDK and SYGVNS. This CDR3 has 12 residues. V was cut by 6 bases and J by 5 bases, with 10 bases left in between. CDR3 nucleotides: TGTGCCAGCAGGGGGGGAGTGGAGACCCAGTACTTC. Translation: CASRGGVETQYF.

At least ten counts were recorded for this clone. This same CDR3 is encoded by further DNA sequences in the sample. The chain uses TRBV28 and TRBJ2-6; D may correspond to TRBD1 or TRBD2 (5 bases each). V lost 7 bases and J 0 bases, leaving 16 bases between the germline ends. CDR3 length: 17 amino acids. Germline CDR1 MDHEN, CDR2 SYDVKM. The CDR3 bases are TGTGCCAGCATCGGTCGGGACGGAATCTCTGGGGCCAACGTCCTGACTTTC. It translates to CASIGRDGISGANVLTF.